A selection of T cell receptor beta chains follows, all from one sample in a study of blood T cell repertoires in COVID-19. Repertoires were generated with immunoSEQ multiplex PCR, while TCRdb's copy carries only in-frame clones and drops some. The profile shows 150,000 to 200,000 clones, roughly 93% of them singletons. Sequencing input: peripheral blood. These receptor sequences come from a woman in her 50s with acute or convalescent COVID-19. The CDR3 runs from the conserved cysteine through the conserved F or W. A D gene is named only where the DNA matches it firmly. Some rows mark clone size as missing; the rest say once, few, many or name a class of expanded clone.

V,J,D,size,DNA,CDR3
TRBV10-2,TRBJ1-1,.,.,TGCGCCACTCGGGGGGCAGGGAACACTGAAGCTTTCTTT,CATRGAGNTEAFF
TRBV24-1,TRBJ2-5,TRBD2,.,TGTGCCACCAGTGGGTGGGCTAGCGGGAGCCAAGAGACCCAGTACTTC,CATSGWASGSQETQYF
TRBV11-3,TRBJ1-1,.,.,TGTGCCAGCAGCTTAGGTACGGAGGCTGAAGCTTTCTTT,CASSLGTEAEAFF
TRBV13,TRBJ2-6,.,.,TGTGCCAGCAGCCGGCGGGTGGATGGGGCCAACGTCCTGACTTTC,CASSRRVDGANVLTF
TRBV3-1/TRBV3-2,TRBJ1-3,.,.,TGTGCCAGCAGCCAAGATTTCAGGTCTGACACCATATATTTT,CASSQDFRSDTIYF
TRBV30,TRBJ2-6,.,.,TGTGCCTGGAGTGGGAAGGGGAGGACCTCTGGGGCCAACGTCCTGACTTTC,CAWSGKGRTSGANVLTF
TRBV6-5,TRBJ1-3,TRBD1,.,TGTGCCAGCAGTTATTCGGGACAGGTTGGAAACACCATATATTTT,CASSYSGQVGNTIYF
TRBV10-3,TRBJ1-3,.,.,TGTGCCATCAGTGACAGGGCTGGAAACACCATATATTTT,CAISDRAGNTIYF
TRBV5-4,TRBJ2-5,TRBD1,.,TGTGCCAGCAGCTTAGACAGGGGAGAGACCCAGTACTTC,CASSLDRGETQYF
TRBV7-9,TRBJ2-7,.,.,TGTGCCAGCGCCTCCAGGGGTTATCATTTCTACGAGCAGTACTTC,CASASRGYHFYEQYF
TRBV7-2,TRBJ1-3,.,.,TGTGCCAGCAGCCCAGGGTCAGGGAGGCTAGGAAACACCATATATTTT,CASSPGSGRLGNTIYF
TRBV30,TRBJ1-4,.,.,TGTGCCTGGAGTTATGACAGGTCTCGGGTGTTTAATGAAAAACTGTTTTTT,CAWSYDRSRVFNEKLFF
TRBV6-5,TRBJ2-3,TRBD2,.,TGTGCCAGCAGTCGGCTAGCGGGACCCACAGATACGCAGTATTTT,CASSRLAGPTDTQYF
TRBV28,TRBJ2-2,.,.,TGTGCCAGCAGTTTAACGGGGGAAGGGACCGGGGAGCTGTTTTTT,CASSLTGEGTGELFF
TRBV5-4,TRBJ2-2,.,.,TGTGCCAGCAGCTTGGCCGGGGGTACCGGGGAGCTGTTTTTT,CASSLAGGTGELFF
TRBV19,TRBJ1-2,.,.,TGTGCCAGTAGTCCCCACAGCGGGGAGGAGGGCTACACCTTC,CASSPHSGEEGYTF
TRBV29-1,TRBJ1-3,TRBD1,.,TGCAGCGTTGAAGAAGGACAGGGGGGTGGGTCCATATATTTT,CSVEEGQGGGSIYF
TRBV14,TRBJ1-2,TRBD1,.,TGTGCCAGCAGGCGGACAGGGAGGATTGATGGCTACACCTTC,CASRRTGRIDGYTF
TRBV9,TRBJ1-1,TRBD1,.,TGTGCCAGCAGCGTAGAAGGGGGCAGGGACACTGAAGCTTTCTTT,CASSVEGGRDTEAFF
TRBV2,TRBJ2-1,TRBD1,once,TGTGCCAGCAGTGATGGAGGGACAGGGGCATACAATGAGCAGTTCTTC,CASSDGGTGAYNEQFF
TRBV6-5,TRBJ2-7,TRBD1,.,TGTGCCAGCAGTTTACAGGGGCCCTACGAGCAGTACTTC,CASSLQGPYEQYF
TRBV11-1,TRBJ1-1,.,.,TGTGCCAGCAGCCAATACTCGGTGAACACTGAAGCTTTCTTT,CASSQYSVNTEAFF
TRBV7-3,TRBJ1-2,.,.,TGTGCCAGCAGCTTAAAGGGGATCTGGGGACAAAAGAGAGGCTACACCTTC,CASSLKGIWGQKRGYTF
TRBV27,TRBJ1-1,TRBD1,.,TGTGCCACTCTGGTCGGACAGGGTGGTATCTATCTCACTGAAGCTTTCTTT,CATLVGQGGIYLTEAFF
TRBV11-2,TRBJ1-2,.,.,TGTGCCAGCAGCTTAGAGGCGGAGTTAGGAAACTATGGCTACACCTTC,CASSLEAELGNYGYTF
TRBV11-2,TRBJ1-2,TRBD1,once,TGTGCCAGCAGCTTAGATCTCCTTGAGCAGGGGGCTCGGGGCTACACCTTC,CASSLDLLEQGARGYTF
TRBV19,TRBJ1-1,.,.,TGTGCCAGTAGTTATTCAGTGAACACTGAAGCTTTCTTT,CASSYSVNTEAFF
TRBV9,TRBJ1-2,.,.,TGTGCCAGCAGCGTAGCGCAGGGGCTGAGCGGCTACACCTTC,CASSVAQGLSGYTF